This T cell receptor (beta chain) was obtained from a study of human T cells and chemical hapten exposure. Findings and limits, study-wide: It should be noted that donors had alopecia, so their immune response may differ from healthy people's.

From germline, CDR1 is LGHNA and CDR2 YSLEER. The CDR3 spans 17 residues. Trimming took 2 bases from V and 4 from J, leaving 20 bases between them. Time point described: pre-sensitization, week 0. Regarding treatment: therapeutic diphenylcyclopropenone sensitization with weekly scalp DPC. To note about this clonotype: The antigen remains undetermined.

TCRdb analysed the RACE reads with MiXCR anew, one entry per CDR3 protein. The table includes 250,000 or so distinct CDR3 sequences, over 7.5% detected once. This TCR was recovered from a man aged 18 to 29 with alopecia areata. Some clones in this sample may be carry-over from other donors' samples. Source: whole blood, taken in connection with sensitization to the hapten diphenylcyclopropenone (DPC). The rearrangement joins TRBV4-3 to TRBJ1-1; D call uncertain. CDR3 protein: CASSQRQKRPSATEAFF. CDR3 coding DNA: TGCGCCAGCAGCCAACGACAAAAACGGCCCTCTGCCACTGAAGCTTTCTTT.